The 15 T cell receptor beta chains listed next were all sequenced from one sample in a study of blood T cell repertoires in COVID-19. Sequencing used immunoSEQ multiplex PCR; TCRdb keeps in-frame clones, though not all of them. The sample includes 30,000 to 35,000 clones, roughly 85% of them seen just once. Sample: peripheral blood. The source of these receptors is a human donor with acute or convalescent COVID-19. The donor label of this sample is uncertain.

This chain connects TRBV6-5 to TRBJ2-2; maybe TRBD1 (5 bases). Germline V gene data show CDR1 as MNHEY and CDR2 as SVGAGI. The CDR3 contains 15 residues. V lost 6 bases and J lost 7, with 18 bases in between. CDR3 amino acids: CASSQTARASGELFF. The CDR3 nucleotides are TGTGCCAGCAGCCAGACAGCCAGAGCAAGCGGGGAGCTGTTTTTT.

V usage is TRBV28 and J usage is TRBJ2-7; D perhaps matches TRBD1 (6 bases). Trimming stripped 5 bases from V and 3 bases from J, with 14 bases between. Germline loops: CDR1 MDHEN, CDR2 SYDVKM. This CDR3 spans 14 amino acids. As DNA, the CDR3 is TGTGCCAGCAGTCTACAGGGTGGGGGCTACGAGCAGTACTTC. Its translation is CASSLQGGGYEQYF.

The rearrangement joins TRBV4-3 to TRBJ1-2; TRBD1 agrees at 8 bases. The trim removed 5 bases at V and 0 bases at J, leaving 2 bases unmatched. The CDR3 is made up of 14 amino acids. CDR1 is LGHNA, CDR2 YSLEER, per germline. The CDR3 spells CASSSTGANYGYTF. CDR3 coding DNA: TGCGCCAGCAGCTCGACAGGGGCTAACTATGGCTACACCTTC.

The rearrangement joins TRBV2 to TRBJ2-1, with 12 bases identical to TRBD1. Germline V gene data show CDR1 as SNHLY and CDR2 as FYNNEI. The CDR3 loop spans 17 amino acids. V trimming: 6 bases; J trimming: 2 bases; junction bases outside the gene matches: 8. The CDR3 here is CASRPGTGGAAYNEQFF. The CDR3 nucleotides read TGTGCCAGCAGGCCCGGGACAGGGGGCGCCGCCTACAATGAGCAGTTCTTC.

The chain has TRBV7-9 and TRBJ1-1; 7 bases match TRBD1. Per germline, CDR1 SEHNR and CDR2 FQNEAQ (reference sequence). The CDR3 sequence is 15 residues long. Germline trimming cut 7 bases from V and 4 bases from J; bases unmatched to any gene: 12. CDR3 amino acids: CASMTGSMFGTEAFF. The DNA of the CDR3 is TGTGCCAGCATGACAGGGTCAATGTTTGGCACTGAAGCTTTCTTT.

J is TRBJ1-5 and V is TRBV7-2, with unresolved D. The germline V gene encodes CDR1 SGHTA and CDR2 FQGNSA. V was clipped by 5 bases and J by 2 bases, with 10 bases between them. The CDR3 is 14 residues long. Here the CDR3 reads CASSPGFGNQPQHF. CDR3 DNA: TGTGCCAGCAGCCCGGGTTTCGGCAATCAGCCCCAGCATTTT.

This chain links TRBV9 with TRBJ2-5, with 10 bases identical to TRBD2. Germline assignment: CDR1 SGDLS and CDR2 YYNGEE. The J segment lost 5 bases and the V segment lost 4 bases, leaving 5 bases of the junction unmatched. CDR3 size: 14 residues. The CDR3 nucleotides read TGTGCCAGCAGCAACCTAGCGGGAGATGAGACCCAGTACTTC. It specifies CASSNLAGDETQYF.

J is TRBJ1-5 and V is TRBV7-8; tentative D call: TRBD1 (6 bases). The CDR3 length is 18 residues. Trimming took 5 bases from V and 0 from J, leaving 20 bases between them. Germline V gene lookup returns CDR1 SGHVS and CDR2 FQNEAQ. In DNA form, the CDR3 reads TGTGCCAGCAGCGGCTCCGGTGGGGGCCACCCTAGCAATCAGCCCCAGCATTTT. Its translation: CASSGSGGGHPSNQPQHF.

This chain links TRBV28 with TRBJ1-5; D remains unclear. V lost 5 bases and J 4 bases, leaving 6 bases between the germline ends. The CDR3 is 12 amino acids. The germline V gene encodes CDR1 MDHEN and CDR2 SYDVKM. CDR3 in amino acids: CASSVRNQPQHF. CDR3 DNA: TGTGCCAGCAGTGTCAGGAATCAGCCCCAGCATTTT. Complete variable domain (other parts from reference TRBV28 and TRBJ1-5): DVKVTQSSRYLVKRTGEKVFLECVQDMDHENMFWYRQDPGLGLRLIYFSYDVKMKEKGDIPEGYSVSREKKERFSLILESASTNQTSMYLCASSVRNQPQHFGDGTRLSIL.

The chain is built from TRBV7-8 and TRBJ2-1; 9 nucleotides agree with TRBD1. Germline CDR1 is SGHVS and CDR2 is FQNEAQ. The CDR3 consists of 14 residues. J was trimmed by 7 bases and V by 3 bases; bases with no gene match: 4. The chain's CDR3 is CASSFRDRVNEQFF. CDR3 DNA: TGTGCCAGCAGCTTCCGGGACAGGGTGAATGAGCAGTTCTTC.

V and J are TRBV20-1 and TRBJ1-2; D perhaps matches TRBD1 (5 bases). The CDR3 contains 15 residues. V shed 3 bases and J shed 4 bases, with 18 bases lying between them. The germline CDR1 and CDR2 sequences are DFQATT and SNEGSKA (reference sequence). The CDR3 coding sequence is TGCAGTGCTAGTGGGGTGACAGTCAGCAGCTATGGCTACACCTTC. Translating gives CSASGVTVSSYGYTF.

The chain links TRBV28 to TRBJ1-4; D is undetermined. Deletions cut 8 bases from V and 4 bases from J, with 8 bases between. The CDR3 consists of 12 residues. Germline V gene lookup returns CDR1 MDHEN and CDR2 SYDVKM. CDR3 amino acids: CASFAGNEKLFF. CDR3 DNA sequence: TGTGCCAGCTTTGCCGGTAATGAAAAACTGTTTTTT.

This chain uses TRBV5-4 with TRBJ2-3; D might be TRBD2 (5 bases). Germline V gene data show CDR1 as SGHNT and CDR2 as YYREEE (reference sequence). The V and J ends lost 2 bases and 5 bases respectively, with 15 bases between them. CDR3 length: 15 amino acids. The CDR3 sequence: CASSLAGVEGDTQYF. The CDR3 nucleotides are TGTGCCAGCAGCTTAGCCGGGGTTGAAGGAGATACGCAGTATTTT. Based on the CDR3 plus reference TRBV5-4 and TRBJ2-3, the full variable domain is ETGVTQSPTHLIKTRGQQVTLRCSSQSGHNTVSWYQQALGQGPQFIFQYYREEENGRGNFPPRFSGLQFPNYSSELNVNALELDDSALYLCASSLAGVEGDTQYFGPGTRLTVL.

This clone was observed a few times. The V and J genes are TRBV11-2 and TRBJ1-2; weak D call: TRBD1 (5 bases). The V end was cut by 3 bases, the J end by 6 bases, with 5 bases between. Germline V CDR1 and CDR2: SGHAT, FQNNGV. The CDR3 has 11 amino acids. The chain's CDR3 is CASSFRDGYTF. CDR3 sequence (DNA): TGTGCCAGCAGCTTCAGGGATGGCTACACCTTC.

J is TRBJ1-1 and V is TRBV12-3 or TRBV12-4; D possibly corresponds to TRBD1 (5 bases). This CDR3 is built from 11 residues. V was trimmed by 3 bases and J by 12 bases, leaving 11 bases between them. Here the CDR3 reads CASSFSRVTFF. The CDR3 DNA reads as TGTGCCAGCAGTTTTTCCAGGGTAACTTTCTTT.